The present T cell receptor beta chain was sequenced within a study of post-analysis software for immune sequencing data (dated by TCRdb to the mid-2010s). Regarding the research as a whole: The recorded disease courses included relapsing-remitting, secondary progressive and progressive-relapsing multiple sclerosis, and some patients had no subtype annotation. The patient repertoires were set against around eleven previously published healthy control repertoires from donors whose ages ranged from roughly 6 to 27 years. A subset of samples was prepared in parallel using single-end sample barcoding, then pooled and co-amplified after Illumina adapter ligation. The paper's findings and limits, for the study overall: Significantly higher frequencies in patients than in controls were found for five TRBV segments, including TRBV5-6, TRBV5-1 and TRBV20-1. Significantly lower normalized Chao1 diversity was found in multiple sclerosis patients than in controls, suggesting substantial peripheral T-cell clonal expansion. Direct clustering with F measure showed strong co-clustering of samples prepared in the same batch, prompting a batch-effect correction. The multiple sclerosis patient group was slightly younger than the control group.

Libraries came from PCR. Sequencing instrument: Illumina HiSeq 2500. Unique molecular identifiers were incorporated into TCR beta cDNA libraries to reduce PCR and sequencing biases. Some 500,000 cDNA molecules were obtained for every 1 to 10 million input T cells, so each molecule roughly corresponded to one T cell. The patient libraries were prepared and sequenced using the same protocol as the earlier healthy control dataset. Within a given batch, samples were prepared together, multiplexed and sequenced on the same HiSeq lane. The authors' analysis ran thus. Raw barcoded reads were processed with MIGEC, and single-read molecular identifier groups were discarded before consensus assembly and CDR3 extraction. VDJtools was used for post-analysis of the clonotype tables, and diversity was normalized by down-sampling every dataset to the size of the smallest sample. In repertoire overlap clustering, CDR3 amino acid sequences, but not nucleotide sequences, were matched to correct batch-related cross-sample contamination. TCRdb redid the processing of the public reads, applying fastp at Q25 and MiXCR, and retained in-frame beta chains. Rows merge per CDR3 protein into single entries with the most common DNA and genes. These V and J calls originate from TCRdb's pipeline instead of the authors' own analysis. Present in this sample are roughly 430,000 distinct CDR3 sequences, 30% to 45% of which were seen just once. The top ten clonotypes cover 7.6% of the sample.

To demonstrate the VDJtools post-analysis software, TCR beta repertoires were profiled from the peripheral blood of roughly 14 young patients with multiple sclerosis. The multiple sclerosis patients were children and adolescents between about 6 and 16 years of age. A remark on this clonotype: Which antigen it targets is not known. No per-base quality is available; no much larger clone lies one base away.

Trimming takes 6 bases off V and 1 base off J; junction bases not matched to a gene: 4. The CDR3 has 14 amino acids, counting the end cysteine and phenylalanine. Only CDR3 DNA is held: 42 bases, read in frame from base 1. This sequence originates from a girl aged 2 to 9 with multiple sclerosis. The sequence links TRBV12-3 or TRBV12-4 to TRBJ1-1, with TRBD1 matching 8 junction bases. The sample comprised blood. The base sequence is TGTGCCAGCAGGGCAGGACAGGGGAACACTGAAGCTTTCTTT. It encodes CASRAGQGNTEAFF.